The source of this TCR beta chain is a study of cytomegalovirus exposure and HLA in healthy donors. Study-level results: The study flagged some 170 TCR beta chains as cytomegalovirus-associated. A missense DCLRE1C variant was associated with V- and J-gene trimming of TCR beta chains in a later analysis, and an independent cohort replicated the association. Common viral pathogens seemed to be connected with several of the most significant clusters, according to a later analysis. Analysis performed later found more than 15,000 TCR beta sequences associated with HLA alleles at 0.05 false discovery rate.

It was with 60 Vbeta and 13 Jbeta primers that the PCR ran. Measured with immunoSEQ multiplex PCR; TCRdb has only the in-frame clones, and not every one. The sample has around 150,000 clones; 80% are singletons. Germline V lookup: CDR1 SGDLS, CDR2 YYNGEE. The V segment lost 2 bases and the J segment 6 bases; nucleotides outside the gene matches: 2. CDR3 length: 14 amino acids. About this clone itself: Its antigen remains unidentified.

The specimen was PBMCs. This clonotype originated in a young man in good health and CMV-seronegative. The rearrangement links TRBV9 to TRBJ1-4, with TRBD1 matching over 9 bases. The CDR3 DNA follows: TGTGCCAGCAGCGTGGGGACAGGGTATGAAAAACTGTTTTTT. Translating it yields CASSVGTGYEKLFF.